The 7 T cell receptor beta chains given below trace back to one sample, sequenced in a study of cytomegalovirus exposure and HLA in healthy donors. 60 Vbeta and 13 Jbeta primers were used in PCR. Clones were sequenced by immunoSEQ multiplex PCR, and TCRdb holds only the in-frame ones, with some missing. The top ten clones hold about 1.7% of a sample with a few hundred thousand clones, around 90% of them seen once. Sequenced material: PBMCs. The receptors here all came from a girl aged 2-10 years in good health and CMV-seronegative.

V usage is TRBV5-6 and J usage is TRBJ2-5; TRBD2 matches at 15 bases. V lost 4 bases and J lost 4; bases outside the gene matches: 2. Per the germline V gene, CDR1 is SGHDT and CDR2 is YYEEEE. The CDR3 runs to 15 residues. As DNA, the CDR3 is TGTGCCAGCAGCACGGGACTAGCGGGAGGAGAGACCCAGTACTTC. Protein product: CASSTGLAGGETQYF.

This clone is a singleton in its sample. The V call is TRBV27, the J call TRBJ2-7; TRBD1 agrees at 11 bases. Germline assignment: CDR1 MNHEY and CDR2 SMNVEV (reference sequence). The CDR3 has 14 residues. After removal of 6 bases from V and 4 bases from J, the junction contained 5 bases not matched to a gene. DNA for the CDR3: TGTGCCAGCAGCCCCGGGACAGGGGGGTACGAGCAGTACTTC. Amino acids: CASSPGTGGYEQYF.

In DNA form, the CDR3 reads TGCGCCAGCAGCCAAGATAAGGGTTCCCGGGGACTTGGTGGAGAGACCCAGTACTTC. Encoded protein: CASSQDKGSRGLGGETQYF. The chain employs TRBV4-1 and TRBJ2-5; the D gene is possibly TRBD2 (6 bases). Germline values: CDR1 MGHRA, CDR2 YSYEKL. Trimming stripped 0 bases from V and 4 bases from J, with 24 bases between. The CDR3 has 19 residues.

The rearrangement joins TRBV7-8 to TRBJ2-7, with D tentatively TRBD1 (6 bases). This CDR3 is 13 amino acids long. V was trimmed by 2 bases and J by 7 bases, leaving 12 bases between them. Per germline, CDR1 SGHVS and CDR2 FQNEAQ. The CDR3 loop reads CASSLPGQREQYF. The CDR3 DNA reads as TGTGCCAGCAGCTTACCTGGACAGAGGGAGCAGTACTTC.

The chain links TRBV13 to TRBJ2-3, with D possibly being TRBD2 (7 bases). The CDR3 covers 16 residues. Trimming took off 0 bases at V and 6 bases at J, with 16 bases between the two ends. From germline, CDR1 is PRHDT and CDR2 FYEKMQ (reference sequence). The CDR3 sequence: CASSLGGGAGEDTQYF. DNA for the CDR3: TGTGCCAGCAGCTTAGGTGGGGGGGCAGGAGAGGATACGCAGTATTTT.

The J gene is TRBJ2-1, the V gene TRBV7-8; TRBD2 matches 7 bases. Trimming at V came to 5 bases and at J to 0 bases, leaving 10 bases not matched to a gene. Germline assignment: CDR1 SGHVS and CDR2 FQNEAQ. The CDR3 has 17 residues. CDR3 amino acids: CASSLHLGGSSYNEQFF. The CDR3 DNA reads as TGTGCCAGCAGCCTCCACCTGGGCGGGAGCTCCTACAATGAGCAGTTCTTC.

As to this clone: The junction shows a germline mismatch at one end, possibly a read error. This specimen includes other DNA sequences encoding the same CDR3. V is TRBV6-1 and J is TRBJ1-4, with 10 bases lining up with TRBD1. The germline CDR1 and CDR2 sequences are MNHNS and SASEGT. The CDR3 has 15 residues. The CDR3 DNA reads TGCGCCAGCAGCCTTACCGGGACAGGGGAGGAAAAACTGTTTTTT. As protein: CASSLTGTGEEKLFF.